Given below is one TCR beta chain in context. This clone's antigen is unknown. Per-base qualities were not stored, and no clone one base away is much larger. Each donor gave one peripheral blood draw, averaging roughly 100 mL, which was collected into heparinised tubes. A BD FACSAria II and a panel including CD45RO, CCR7, CD25, CD127, CD95 and CD27 were used to sort naive, central memory, regulatory and stem cell-like memory CD4+ T cells. Purity was above 95% for every sorted population. PBMCs were separated immediately by Lymphoprep density gradient centrifugation and were stained directly, without being cultured. So that batch effects would be minimized, each experiment stained and sorted samples in pairs, pairing one healthy donor with one patient. The source of the sample is a study of beta chain features in type 1 diabetes (dated by TCRdb to 2017 to 2018). As for the study more broadly: No differences in mean age, gender distribution, total cell number or subset yield were found between patients and healthy donors. Regulatory and stem cell-like memory subsets were isolated from only 8 patients and roughly 8 healthy donors, whereas naive and central memory subsets came from all 30 or so donors. In the study, TCRB repertoires of sorted circulating CD4+ T cell subsets from recently diagnosed type 1 diabetes patients were compared with those of matched healthy donors. Across all samples, around 99 million sorted cells were examined, and cell number per subset correlated strongly with RNA yield. The study at large found these results: Type 1 diabetes patients showed a moderate but significant shortening of TCRB CDR3 length in all four CD4+ subsets. Because the HLA sub-analyses included only small numbers of individuals, any influence of HLA type on TCRB rearrangement was left unresolved. Shorter templates might be favored by PCR, yet because patient and control samples were amplified and corrected together, any such skew would affect both groups equally. Naive, central memory and regulatory TCRB repertoires appeared to be more alike among patients than among healthy donors. Because cDNA was sequenced instead of genomic DNA, highly expressing activated cells could be over-represented, though the groups showed no difference in activation or CD3 levels. At VDJ recombination sites, type 1 diabetes patients had fewer insertions and more deleted nucleotides, which implies abnormalities in thymic rearrangement.

The High Capacity cDNA Reverse Transcription Kit was used to reverse transcribe all of the isolated RNA, meaning that expressed TCRB transcripts were what got sequenced. Naive, central memory and regulatory T cell samples underwent deep immunoSEQ sequencing, averaging approximately 3.5 million total reads per sample. Sorted cells were lysed in RLT buffer and RNA was extracted with DNase-treated RNeasy Micro or Mini kits, depending on cell number. To prevent cross-contamination, every cell subset was processed on its own, while patient and healthy donor samples were processed together. The immunoSEQ multiplex PCR was used to amplify TCRB sequences from cDNA, generating 87-bp fragments that spanned the CDR3 region. Sequencing of the amplicons was done on the Illumina HiSeq platform. Regarding the original processing steps: PCR bias was corrected computationally using synthetic template baselines, and reads within Hamming distance 2 were collapsed, with unmergeable singletons discarded. By aligning reads against IMGT, V, D and J genes, CDR3 length, and insertions or deletions at six rearrangement sites were assigned. Within each subset, clonotype counts were normalized to sorted cell number, after which true diversity and Gini coefficients were computed with the tcR R package. The overlap coefficient, calculated on TCRB nucleotide sequences, was used to measure repertoire sharing. TCRdb provides this immuneACCESS table in a form limited to in-frame rearrangements. Some clones are lacking; in checked studies, under half of them reflect an unresolved V gene, and why the rest are absent is not known. D and trimming come from the DNA, and the V and J calls and clone size come from that table. Recorded for this sample are around 340,000 clones; under 8.5% of them occurred a single time. Jointly, the top ten make up 0.44% of the sample.

Based on the germline V gene (reference sequence), the CDR1 and CDR2 sequences are MNHNY and SVGAGI. Relative to germline, V is missing 7 bases and J is missing 6 bases, with 9 bases of the junction outside any gene match. The CDR3 runs 14 residues from the cysteine to the phenylalanine. Kept here is only the CDR3 DNA, which spans 42 bases and is read in frame from base 1. The source of this sequence is a woman aged 18-29 years in good health. The chain is assembled from TRBV6-6 and TRBJ2-3, and 8 junction bases match TRBD2. Source material: central memory CD4+ T cells from blood. The bases are TGTGCCAGCACCGAAGCGGGAGCGCAGGATACGCAGTATTTT. Its translation is CASTEAGAQDTQYF.